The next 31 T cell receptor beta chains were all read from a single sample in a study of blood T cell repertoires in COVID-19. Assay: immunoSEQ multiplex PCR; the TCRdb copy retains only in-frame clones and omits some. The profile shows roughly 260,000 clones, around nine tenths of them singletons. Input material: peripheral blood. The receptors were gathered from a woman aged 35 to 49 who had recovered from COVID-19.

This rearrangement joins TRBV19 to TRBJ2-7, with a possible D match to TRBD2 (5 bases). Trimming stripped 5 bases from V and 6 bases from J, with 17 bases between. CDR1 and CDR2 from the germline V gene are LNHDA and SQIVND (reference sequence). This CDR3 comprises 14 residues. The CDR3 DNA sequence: TGTGCCAGTAGTGTCCGGTTCGGGGTTTCCGAGCAGTACTTC. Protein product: CASSVRFGVSEQYF.

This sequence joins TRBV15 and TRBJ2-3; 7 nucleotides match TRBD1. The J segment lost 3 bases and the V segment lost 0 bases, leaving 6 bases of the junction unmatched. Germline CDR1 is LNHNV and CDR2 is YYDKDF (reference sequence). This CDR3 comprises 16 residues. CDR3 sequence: CATSRDRGGGTDTQYF. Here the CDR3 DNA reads TGTGCCACCAGCAGAGACAGAGGGGGCGGGACAGATACGCAGTATTTT.

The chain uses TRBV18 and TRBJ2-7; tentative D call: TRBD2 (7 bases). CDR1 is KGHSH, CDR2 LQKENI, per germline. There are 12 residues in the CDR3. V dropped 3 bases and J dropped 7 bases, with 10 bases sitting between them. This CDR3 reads CASSPGGREQYF. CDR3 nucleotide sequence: TGTGCCAGCTCACCGGGGGGGCGTGAGCAGTACTTC.

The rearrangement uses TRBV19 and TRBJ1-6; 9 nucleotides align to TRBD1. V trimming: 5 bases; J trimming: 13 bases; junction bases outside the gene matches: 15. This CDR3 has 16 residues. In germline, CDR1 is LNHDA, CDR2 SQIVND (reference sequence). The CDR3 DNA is TGTGCCAGTAGTCCTCAGGGACAGGGCTCGGGTCCTCCCCTCCACTTT. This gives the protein CASSPQGQGSGPPLHF.

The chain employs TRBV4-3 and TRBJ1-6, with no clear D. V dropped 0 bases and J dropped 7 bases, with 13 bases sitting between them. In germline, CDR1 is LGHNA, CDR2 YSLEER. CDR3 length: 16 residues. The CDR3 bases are TGCGCCAGCAGCCAAGATCAACCACGGGTGAATTCACCCCTCCACTTT. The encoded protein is CASSQDQPRVNSPLHF.

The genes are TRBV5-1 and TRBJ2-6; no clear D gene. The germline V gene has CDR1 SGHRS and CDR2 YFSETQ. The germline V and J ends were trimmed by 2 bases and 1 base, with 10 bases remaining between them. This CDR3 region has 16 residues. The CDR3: CASSFPDKSGANVLTF. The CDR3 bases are TGCGCCAGCAGCTTCCCCGACAAATCTGGGGCCAACGTCCTGACTTTC. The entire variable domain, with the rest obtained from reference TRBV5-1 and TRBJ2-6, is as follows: KAGVTQTPRYLIKTRGQQVTLSCSPISGHRSVSWYQQTPGQGLQFLFEYFSETQRNKGNFPGRFSGRQFSNSRSEMNVSTLELGDSALYLCASSFPDKSGANVLTFGAGSRLTVL.

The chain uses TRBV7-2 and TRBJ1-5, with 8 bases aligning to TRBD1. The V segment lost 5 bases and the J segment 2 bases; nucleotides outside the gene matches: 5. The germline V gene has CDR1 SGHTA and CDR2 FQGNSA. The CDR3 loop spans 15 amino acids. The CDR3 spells CASSTGQGRNQPQHF. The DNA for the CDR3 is TGTGCCAGCAGCACTGGACAGGGTCGCAATCAGCCCCAGCATTTT.

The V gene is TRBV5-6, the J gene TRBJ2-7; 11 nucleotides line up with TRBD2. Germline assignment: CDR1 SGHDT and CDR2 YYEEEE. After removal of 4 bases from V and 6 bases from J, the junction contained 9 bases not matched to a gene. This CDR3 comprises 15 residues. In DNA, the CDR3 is TGTGCCAGCAGCGGTGGTCGACTAGCGGGAACCGAGCAGTACTTC. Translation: CASSGGRLAGTEQYF.

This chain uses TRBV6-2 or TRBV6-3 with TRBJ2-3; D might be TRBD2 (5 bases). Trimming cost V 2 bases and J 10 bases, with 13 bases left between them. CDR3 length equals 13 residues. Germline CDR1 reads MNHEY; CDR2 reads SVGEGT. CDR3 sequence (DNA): TGTGCCAGCAGTTACACTTTTCTAGCTCCGCAGTATTTT. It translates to CASSYTFLAPQYF.

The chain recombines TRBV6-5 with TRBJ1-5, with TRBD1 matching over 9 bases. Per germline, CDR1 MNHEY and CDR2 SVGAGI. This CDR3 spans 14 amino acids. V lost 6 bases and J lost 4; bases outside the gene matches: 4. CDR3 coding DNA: TGTGCCAGCAGAAAGGGACAGGGAAATCAGCCCCAGCATTTT. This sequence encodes CASRKGQGNQPQHF.

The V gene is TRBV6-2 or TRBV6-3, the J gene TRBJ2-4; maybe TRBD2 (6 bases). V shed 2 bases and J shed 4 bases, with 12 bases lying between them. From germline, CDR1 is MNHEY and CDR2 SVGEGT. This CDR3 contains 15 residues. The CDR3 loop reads CASSYGGARKNIQYF. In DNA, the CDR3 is TGTGCCAGCAGTTACGGCGGGGCCAGAAAAAACATTCAGTACTTC.

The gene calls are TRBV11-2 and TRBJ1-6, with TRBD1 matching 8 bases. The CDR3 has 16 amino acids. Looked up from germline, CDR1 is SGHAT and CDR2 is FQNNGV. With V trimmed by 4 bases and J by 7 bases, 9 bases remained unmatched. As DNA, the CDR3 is TGTGCCAGCAGCTCCTGGGGGGGACAGGCAAATTCACCCCTCCACTTT. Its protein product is CASSSWGGQANSPLHF. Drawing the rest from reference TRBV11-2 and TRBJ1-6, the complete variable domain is EAGVAQSPRYKIIEKRQSVAFWCNPISGHATLYWYQQILGQGPKLLIQFQNNGVVDDSQLPKDRFSAERLKGVDSTLKIQPAKLEDSAVYLCASSSWGGQANSPLHFGNGTRLTVT.

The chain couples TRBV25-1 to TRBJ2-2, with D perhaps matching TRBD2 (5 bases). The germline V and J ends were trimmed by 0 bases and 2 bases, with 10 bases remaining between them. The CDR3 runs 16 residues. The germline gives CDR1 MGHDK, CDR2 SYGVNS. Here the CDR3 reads CASSEYPGINTGELFF. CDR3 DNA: TGTGCCAGCAGTGAATATCCCGGGATTAACACCGGGGAGCTGTTTTTT.

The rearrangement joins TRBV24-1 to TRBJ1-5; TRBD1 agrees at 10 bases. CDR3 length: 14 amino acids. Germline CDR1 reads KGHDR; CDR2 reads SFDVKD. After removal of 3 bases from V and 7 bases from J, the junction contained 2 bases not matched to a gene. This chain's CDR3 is CATSDRDRGQPQHF. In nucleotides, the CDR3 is TGTGCCACCAGTGATCGGGACAGGGGACAGCCCCAGCATTTT.

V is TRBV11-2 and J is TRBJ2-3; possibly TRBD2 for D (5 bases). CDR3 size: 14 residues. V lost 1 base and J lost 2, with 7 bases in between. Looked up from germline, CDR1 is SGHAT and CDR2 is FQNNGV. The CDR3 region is CASSLGGLTDTQYF. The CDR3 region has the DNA TGTGCCAGCAGCTTAGGCGGGCTCACAGATACGCAGTATTTT.

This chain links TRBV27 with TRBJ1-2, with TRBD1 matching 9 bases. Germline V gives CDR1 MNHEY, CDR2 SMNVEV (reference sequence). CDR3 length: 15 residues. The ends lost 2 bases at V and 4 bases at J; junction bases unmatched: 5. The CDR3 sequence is CASSLKPTGGYGYTF. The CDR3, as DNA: TGTGCCAGCAGTTTAAAACCGACAGGGGGCTATGGCTACACCTTC.

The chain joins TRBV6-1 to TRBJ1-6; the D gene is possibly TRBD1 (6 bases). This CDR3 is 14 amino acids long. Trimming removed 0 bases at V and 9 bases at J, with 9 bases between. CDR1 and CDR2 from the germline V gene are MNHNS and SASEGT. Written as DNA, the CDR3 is TGTGCCAGCAGTGAAGCGGGGGGGCCTTCACCCCTCCACTTT. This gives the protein CASSEAGGPSPLHF.

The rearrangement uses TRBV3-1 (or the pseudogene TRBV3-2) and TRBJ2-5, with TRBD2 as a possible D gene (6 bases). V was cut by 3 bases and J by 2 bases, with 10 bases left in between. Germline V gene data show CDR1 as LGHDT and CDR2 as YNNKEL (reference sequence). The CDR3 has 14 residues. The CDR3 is CASSQGGGQETQYF. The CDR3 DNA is TGTGCCAGCAGCCAGGGTGGGGGGCAAGAGACCCAGTACTTC.

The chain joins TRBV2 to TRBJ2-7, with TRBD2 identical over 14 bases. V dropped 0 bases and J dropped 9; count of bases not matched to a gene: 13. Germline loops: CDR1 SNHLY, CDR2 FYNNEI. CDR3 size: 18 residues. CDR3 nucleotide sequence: TGTGCCAGCAGTGAAGCCCCCCTGACTAGCGGGAGGGCAAGCGCGCAGTACTTC. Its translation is CASSEAPLTSGRASAQYF.

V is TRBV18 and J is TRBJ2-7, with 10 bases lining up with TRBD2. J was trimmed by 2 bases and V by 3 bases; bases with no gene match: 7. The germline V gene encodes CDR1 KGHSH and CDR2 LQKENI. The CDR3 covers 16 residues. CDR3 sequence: CASSPQLAGPTYEQYF. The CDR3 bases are TGTGCCAGCTCACCCCAACTAGCGGGGCCTACCTACGAGCAGTACTTC.

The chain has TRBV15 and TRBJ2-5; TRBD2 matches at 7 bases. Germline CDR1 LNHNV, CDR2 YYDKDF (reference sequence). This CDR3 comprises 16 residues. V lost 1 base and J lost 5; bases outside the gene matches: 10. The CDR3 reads CATSRGRGLGGETQYF. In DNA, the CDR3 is TGTGCCACCAGCAGAGGGCGAGGTCTGGGAGGGGAGACCCAGTACTTC. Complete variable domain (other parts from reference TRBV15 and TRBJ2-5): DAMVIQNPRYQVTQFGKPVTLSCSQTLNHNVMYWYQQKSSQAPKLLFHYYDKDFNNEADTPDNFQSRRPNTSFCFLDIRSPGLGDTAMYLCATSRGRGLGGETQYFGPGTRLLVL.

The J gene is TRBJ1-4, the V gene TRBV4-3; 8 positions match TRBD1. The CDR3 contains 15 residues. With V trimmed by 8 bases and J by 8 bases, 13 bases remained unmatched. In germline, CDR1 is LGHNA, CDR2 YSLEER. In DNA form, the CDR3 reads TGCGCCAGCGGGACGAGGACAGGGCTTGAGGAAAAACTGTTTTTT. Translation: CASGTRTGLEEKLFF.

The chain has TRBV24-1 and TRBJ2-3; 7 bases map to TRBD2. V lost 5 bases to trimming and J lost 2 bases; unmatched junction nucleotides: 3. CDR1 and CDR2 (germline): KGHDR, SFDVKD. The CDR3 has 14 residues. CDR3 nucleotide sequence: TGTGCCACCAGTGGGGCGGGGGACACAGATACGCAGTATTTT. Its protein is CATSGAGDTDTQYF.

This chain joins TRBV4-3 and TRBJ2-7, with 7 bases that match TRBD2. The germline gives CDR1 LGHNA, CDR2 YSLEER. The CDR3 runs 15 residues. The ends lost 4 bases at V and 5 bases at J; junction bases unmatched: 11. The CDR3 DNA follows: TGCGCCAGCAGCCGAGGGACTACATCGAGGAACGAGCAGTACTTC. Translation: CASSRGTTSRNEQYF.

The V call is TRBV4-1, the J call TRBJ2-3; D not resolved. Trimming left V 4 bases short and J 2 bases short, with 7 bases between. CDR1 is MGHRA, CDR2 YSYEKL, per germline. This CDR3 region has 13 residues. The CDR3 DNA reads TGCGCCAGCAGCCTACAGATCACAGATACGCAGTATTTT. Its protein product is CASSLQITDTQYF.

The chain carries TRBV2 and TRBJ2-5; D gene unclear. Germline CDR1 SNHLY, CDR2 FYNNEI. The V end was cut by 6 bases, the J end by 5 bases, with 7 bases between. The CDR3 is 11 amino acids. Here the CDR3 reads CASRPGETQYF. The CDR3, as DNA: TGTGCCAGCAGGCCCGGGGAGACCCAGTACTTC.

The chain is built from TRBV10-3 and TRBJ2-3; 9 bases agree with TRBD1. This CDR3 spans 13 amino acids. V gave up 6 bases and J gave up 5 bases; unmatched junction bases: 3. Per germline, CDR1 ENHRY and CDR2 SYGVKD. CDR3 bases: TGTGCCATCAGACAGGGGGCAATAGATACGCAGTATTTT. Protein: CAIRQGAIDTQYF.

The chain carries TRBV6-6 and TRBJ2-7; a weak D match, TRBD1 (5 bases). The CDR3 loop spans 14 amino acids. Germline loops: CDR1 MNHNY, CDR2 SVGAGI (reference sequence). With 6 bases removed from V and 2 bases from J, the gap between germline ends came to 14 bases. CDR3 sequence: CASRSTVPPYEQYF. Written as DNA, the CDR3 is TGTGCCAGCAGGTCGACAGTTCCCCCCTACGAGCAGTACTTC.

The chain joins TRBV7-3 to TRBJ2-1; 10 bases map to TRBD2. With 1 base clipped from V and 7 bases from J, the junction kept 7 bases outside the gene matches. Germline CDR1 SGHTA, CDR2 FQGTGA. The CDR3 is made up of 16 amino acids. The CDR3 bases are TGTGCCAGCAGCTTAAAGCTAGCGGGAGTAGCGAATGAGCAGTTCTTC. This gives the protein CASSLKLAGVANEQFF.

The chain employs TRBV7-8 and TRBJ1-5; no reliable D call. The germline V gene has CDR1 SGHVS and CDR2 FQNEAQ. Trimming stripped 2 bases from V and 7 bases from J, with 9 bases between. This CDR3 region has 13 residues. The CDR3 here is CASSLTGGQPQHF. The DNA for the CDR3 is TGTGCCAGCAGCTTAACGGGCGGGCAGCCCCAGCATTTT.

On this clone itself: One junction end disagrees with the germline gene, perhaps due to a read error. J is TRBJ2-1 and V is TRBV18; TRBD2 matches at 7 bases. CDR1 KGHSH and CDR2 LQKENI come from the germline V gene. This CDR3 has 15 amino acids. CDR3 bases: TGTGCCACCTCAGAGCGGGACGGCAACTACAATGAGCAGTTCTTC. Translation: CATSERDGNYNEQFF. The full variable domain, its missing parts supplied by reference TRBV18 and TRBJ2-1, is NAGVMQNPRHLVRRRGQEARLRCSPMKGHSHVYWYRQLPEEGLKFMVYLQKENIIDESGMPKERFSAEFPKEGPSILRIQQVVRGDSAAYFCATSERDGNYNEQFFGPGTRLTVL.